One T cell receptor (beta chain) is described in this entry. Noted time point: sample taken at primary tumor resection. Tumor, nontumor lung or frozen PBMC supplied whole RNA, sequenced without sorting. From the 5' RACE reads, TCRdb called clonotypes with MiXCR, one entry per CDR3 protein. The table shows 82,000 or so distinct CDR3 sequences, with around 12% occurring only once. The CDR3 sequence is 11 residues long. Germline CDR1 is SQVTM and CDR2 is ANQGSEA. V shed 7 bases and J shed 6 bases, with 13 bases lying between them. The data derive from a study of spatial heterogeneity in lung cancer. Overall study context: The average appearance count of each unique TCR and UMI combination in raw reads was more than ten.

Sequenced here: PBMCs, sampled at surgery. The TCR was taken from a male donor with early-stage non-small cell lung cancer. This chain uses TRBV29-1 with TRBJ2-7; no firm D call. The CDR3 loop is CSAGWYTEQYF. The DNA for the CDR3 is TGCAGCGCCGGATGGTACACCGAGCAGTACTTC.